This is a list of T cell receptor beta chains from one sample in a study of vaccination and CD4 T cells after COVID-19. TCRdb fed the PCR reads into MiXCR, producing one record per CDR3 protein. The sample has fewer than 4,500 distinct CDR3 sequences, more than 15% seen once. These receptors have no identified antigens. Sequences were obtained from CD4+ T cells from blood, cultured in vitro. The receptor source for this set is a human donor who had recovered from COVID-19. The CDR3 runs from the conserved cysteine through the conserved F or W. D genes are given only for firm matches. Where a row states a size, it is once, few, many or the class of an expanded clone; other rows omit it.

clone size: large; J gene: TRBJ2-5; V gene: TRBV20-1; D gene: -; CDR3 DNA: TGCAGTGCTAGCCCCTTCGGAGGGGAAGAGACCCAGTACTTC; CDR3 protein: CSASPFGGEETQYF
clone size: -; J gene: TRBJ2-4; V gene: TRBV7-9; D gene: -; CDR3 DNA: TGTGCCAGCAGCTGGGAGCTAGCCAAAAACATTCAGTACTTC; CDR3 protein: CASSWELAKNIQYF
clone size: -; J gene: TRBJ1-6; V gene: TRBV7-9; D gene: -; CDR3 DNA: TGTGCCAGCTCTGGGGGGGCCTACAATTCACCCCTCCACTTT; CDR3 protein: CASSGGAYNSPLHF
clone size: -; J gene: TRBJ2-3; V gene: TRBV7-2; D gene: -; CDR3 DNA: TGTGCCAGCAGCGGGGGGCGGGGGCGCACAGATACGCAGTATTTT; CDR3 protein: CASSGGRGRTDTQYF
clone size: few; J gene: TRBJ2-3; V gene: TRBV1; D gene: -; CDR3 DNA: TGCACCAGCAGTCAGGGAGGGCTTCCCCTTGACACAGATACGCAGTATTTT; CDR3 protein: CTSSQGGLPLDTDTQYF
clone size: medium-sized; J gene: TRBJ2-3; V gene: TRBV20-1; D gene: -; CDR3 DNA: TGCAGTGCTCGCGGGGTCGGCACAGATACGCAGTATTTT; CDR3 protein: CSARGVGTDTQYF
clone size: large; J gene: TRBJ1-1; V gene: TRBV21-1; D gene: -; CDR3 DNA: TGTGCCCCGACCAGAGGTGGACAGGGGGGATCGTTAGGGGCTTTCTTT; CDR3 protein: CAPTRGGQGGSLGAFF
clone size: medium-sized; J gene: TRBJ1-5; V gene: TRBV10-3; D gene: -; CDR3 DNA: TGTGCCATCAGCCAAGACGCGGGCAATCAGCCCCAGCATTTT; CDR3 protein: CAISQDAGNQPQHF
clone size: medium-sized; J gene: TRBJ1-2; V gene: TRBV18; D gene: TRBD1; CDR3 DNA: TGTGCCAGCTCACCAGTGGGACAGGAGGGCTATGGCTACACCTTC; CDR3 protein: CASSPVGQEGYGYTF
clone size: -; J gene: TRBJ2-7; V gene: TRBV12-3/TRBV12-4; D gene: -; CDR3 DNA: TGTGCCAGCAGTTTGGCAGGCGTTAAGGAGCAGTACTTC; CDR3 protein: CASSLAGVKEQYF
clone size: once; J gene: TRBJ2-1; V gene: TRBV11-2; D gene: TRBD2; CDR3 DNA: TGTGCCAGCAGCGCGCGGGGGGGCCTCTACAATGAGCAGTTCTTC; CDR3 protein: CASSARGGLYNEQFF
clone size: -; J gene: TRBJ1-2; V gene: TRBV4-1; D gene: -; CDR3 DNA: TGCGCCAGCAGCGGTCCCGGGACGTCAACAAACTATGGCTACACCTTC; CDR3 protein: CASSGPGTSTNYGYTF
clone size: few; J gene: TRBJ1-5; V gene: TRBV12-3/TRBV12-4; D gene: -; CDR3 DNA: TGTGCCAGCAGTTCCTCGCGGGAGTTCGGCAATCAGCCCCAGCATTTT; CDR3 protein: CASSSSREFGNQPQHF
clone size: few; J gene: TRBJ1-5; V gene: TRBV30; D gene: TRBD1; CDR3 DNA: TGTGCCTGGAGGTCACAGGGGGGCAGCAATCAGCCCCAGCATTTT; CDR3 protein: CAWRSQGGSNQPQHF
clone size: -; J gene: TRBJ2-7; V gene: TRBV20-1; D gene: TRBD2; CDR3 DNA: TGCAGTGCTAGGGCTCCTATAGCGGGGGGGATATTCTACGAGCAGTACTTC; CDR3 protein: CSARAPIAGGIFYEQYF